This TCR beta chain stems from a study of blood T cell repertoires in COVID-19. Study overall: Sources were T cells, B-cell-depleted T cells, or PBMCs; the material itself was cDNA or gDNA.

CDR3 length: 15 amino acids. The ends lost 1 base at V and 6 bases at J; junction bases unmatched: 3. CDR1 MNHNY and CDR2 SVGAGI come from the germline V gene (reference sequence). Original analysis: Amplifying reference gene primers gave estimates of nucleated cell counts. Profiling relied on immunoSEQ multiplex PCR, and the TCRdb table lists in-frame clones only, not all of them. V, J and clone size are those of that table, while D and trimming were read from the DNA. Among 30,000 to 40,000 clones, 88% were seen once, and the ten largest hold 11% to 15%. Sequencing was done on a sample of peripheral blood. The chain has TRBV6-6 and TRBJ2-7, with 13 bases lining up with TRBD2. This TCR was sampled from a man between 60 and 75 years old with active COVID-19. CDR3 DNA sequence: TGTGCCAGCAGTTACTTCGGACTAGCGGGAGCCGAGCAGTACTTC. It translates to CASSYFGLAGAEQYF.